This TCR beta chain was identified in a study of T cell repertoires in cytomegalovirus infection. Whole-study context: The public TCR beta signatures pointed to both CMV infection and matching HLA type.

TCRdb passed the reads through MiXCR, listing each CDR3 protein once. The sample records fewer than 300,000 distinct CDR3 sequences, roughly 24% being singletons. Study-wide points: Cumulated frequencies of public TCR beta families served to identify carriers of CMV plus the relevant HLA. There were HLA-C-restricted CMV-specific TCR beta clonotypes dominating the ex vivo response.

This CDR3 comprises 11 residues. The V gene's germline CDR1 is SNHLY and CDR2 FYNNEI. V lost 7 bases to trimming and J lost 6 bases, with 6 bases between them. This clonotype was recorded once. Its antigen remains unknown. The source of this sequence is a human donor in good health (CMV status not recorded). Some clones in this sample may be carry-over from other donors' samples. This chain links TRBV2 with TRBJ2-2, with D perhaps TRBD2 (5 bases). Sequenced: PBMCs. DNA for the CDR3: TGTGCCAGCAAGGGAGCCGGGGAGCTGTTTTTT. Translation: CASKGAGELFF.